Listed below are T cell receptor beta chains from one sample, sequenced in a study of T cells in Graves' hyperthyroidism and ophthalmopathy. TCRdb recomputed calls from the multiplex PCR reads with MiXCR, one row per CDR3 protein. The table shows some 690,000 distinct CDR3 sequences, with roughly 17% occurring only once. Sequencing used blood. These receptors were taken from a man aged 50-59 years with Graves' hyperthyroidism. Each CDR3 is given without its conserved first and last residue. The D gene is left open where the match is weak. Rows may omit the clone size; those that give it use once, few, many or a size class.

abundance,j_gene,d_gene,v_gene,CDR3aa
many,TRBJ2-3,.,TRBV19,ASSIGGSGDTQY
many,TRBJ1-1,.,TRBV9,ASSATGHVNTEAF
.,TRBJ1-6,.,TRBV11-3,ASSQEGGSPLH
many,TRBJ2-1,TRBD2,TRBV18,ASSPRELAGGPGEQF
many,TRBJ1-5,.,TRBV2,ASSPGPYSNQPQH
many,TRBJ2-5,TRBD1,TRBV12-3/TRBV12-4,ASRKTGYETQY
.,TRBJ2-4,.,TRBV11-2,ASSPLRLGGEGIQY
.,TRBJ2-7,.,TRBV27,ASSEAGNEQY
many,TRBJ1-2,.,TRBV28,ASSLTPGTAYGYT
many,TRBJ2-7,.,TRBV7-2,ASSRHTDYEQY
few,TRBJ2-1,.,TRBV2,ASSGQRSSYNEQL
.,TRBJ2-3,TRBD2,TRBV20-1,SARDRAASGSGGTDTQY
many,TRBJ1-2,.,TRBV2,ASSNQGVRGYT